These T cell receptor beta chains were read from a single sample in a study of blood T cells in healthy people across ages. TCRdb recomputed calls from the 5' RACE reads with MiXCR, one row per CDR3 protein. This table holds 540,000 or so distinct CDR3 sequences, around 24% found once. The same sample was also studied in work on T cells of mothers and their children.

The sequencing input was blood. These receptor sequences come from a boy younger than 18 in good health. The CDR3 runs from the conserved cysteine through the conserved F or W. D genes are given only for firm matches. Some rows mark clone size as missing; the rest say once, few, many or name a class of expanded clone.

DNA	CDR3	length	V	J	D	size
TGCGCCAGCAGCCCGCAGGAGGGGGCCTACGAGCAGTACTTC	CASSPQEGAYEQYF	14	TRBV5-1	TRBJ2-7	-	-
TGTGCCAGCAGTTTAAAGCCGAACACTGAAGCTTTCTTT	CASSLKPNTEAFF	13	TRBV12-3/TRBV12-4	TRBJ1-1	-	-
TGTGCCAGCAGCTTAGGGCAGGGGAGTATCAATGAGCAGTTCTTC	CASSLGQGSINEQFF	15	TRBV7-8	TRBJ2-1	-	many
TGCAGCGTTGAGGCCTCAAGAGGAGCTTTCTTT	CSVEASRGAFF	11	TRBV29-1	TRBJ1-1	-	few
TGTGCCAGCAGTTCCCTGGACGGGACCCTCGAGCAGTACTTC	CASSSLDGTLEQYF	14	TRBV6-6	TRBJ2-7	-	few
TGTGCCAGCAGTCAGCGACAGGGGGCCTCCTACGAGCAGTACTTC	CASSQRQGASYEQYF	15	TRBV6-2/TRBV6-3	TRBJ2-7	TRBD1	few
TGTGCCAGCAGTTTATCGGGGGACTATGGCTACACCTTC	CASSLSGDYGYTF	13	TRBV12-3/TRBV12-4	TRBJ1-2	-	-
TGTGCCAGCAGCCCGATAACAGGGGGAACCACTGAAGCTTTCTTT	CASSPITGGTTEAFF	15	TRBV7-2	TRBJ1-1	TRBD1	few
TGCGCCAGCAGCCACCGGGACAGGGGGAAAAGGGACACCATATATTTT	CASSHRDRGKRDTIYF	16	TRBV4-1	TRBJ1-3	TRBD1	few
TGTGCCAGCAGAGGGGGGGATTACACTGAAGCTTTCTTT	CASRGGDYTEAFF	13	TRBV6-1	TRBJ1-1	-	few
TGTGCCAGCAGCCAAGAGGGGAGGACTAATGAAAAACTGTTTTTT	CASSQEGRTNEKLFF	15	TRBV3-1	TRBJ1-4	-	-
TGTGCCAGCAGCCGGACTAGCGGGGGGCCCCATGAGCAGTTCTTC	CASSRTSGGPHEQFF	15	TRBV12-3/TRBV12-4	TRBJ2-1	TRBD2	-
TGTGCCAGCTCACAAGGAAGCGGGGGGGACAATGAGCAGTTCTTC	CASSQGSGGDNEQFF	15	TRBV18	TRBJ2-1	TRBD2	few
TGTGCCAGCAGCCCGCCAAGGATAGGTGATGAGCAGTTCTTC	CASSPPRIGDEQFF	14	TRBV5-6	TRBJ2-1	-	-
TGTGCCAGCAGCCCCGAGGGAGGGACTAATGAAAAACTGTTTTTT	CASSPEGGTNEKLFF	15	TRBV7-9	TRBJ1-4	-	-
TGCGCCAGCAGCTTACGAAATGAGAACACTGAAGCTTTCTTT	CASSLRNENTEAFF	14	TRBV5-1	TRBJ1-1	-	-
TGTGCCAGCAGTCTCGACATTCTGGACACCATATATTTT	CASSLDILDTIYF	13	TRBV12-3/TRBV12-4	TRBJ1-3	-	few
TGCAGTGCTAGAGATATGACTAAATCCTACAATGAGCAGTTCTTC	CSARDMTKSYNEQFF	15	TRBV20-1	TRBJ2-1	-	few
TGCAGTGCTAGCCGGGCGACTAGCCCTTACTACGAGCAGTACTTC	CSASRATSPYYEQYF	15	TRBV20-1	TRBJ2-7	TRBD2	-
TGCGCCAGCAGCCTGGCGACTATGGGGGACAATGAGCAGTTCTTC	CASSLATMGDNEQFF	15	TRBV5-1	TRBJ2-1	-	-
TGTGCCAGCAGCTTGCCGGGACCATACCCCAACTATGGCTACACCTTC	CASSLPGPYPNYGYTF	16	TRBV7-9	TRBJ1-2	-	few
TGTGCCAGCAGTCAGGACTGGGGGACTAGCGGGAGGGCCCTACAGTTCTTC	CASSQDWGTSGRALQFF	17	TRBV12-3/TRBV12-4	TRBJ2-1	TRBD2	-
TGTGCCAGCAGTTACGGACCCCGCGGGGAGACCCAGTACTTC	CASSYGPRGETQYF	14	TRBV6-5	TRBJ2-5	-	few
TGTGCCAGCAGTTACTGGGGGGAGACCCAGTACTTC	CASSYWGETQYF	12	TRBV6-5	TRBJ2-5	-	few
TGTGCCTGCAACTTCCCCAACTCCTACGAGCAGTACTTC	CACNFPNSYEQYF	13	TRBV28	TRBJ2-7	-	-
TGCGCCAGCAGCTTGGTGAGGGGAATGAACACTGAAGCTTTCTTT	CASSLVRGMNTEAFF	15	TRBV5-1	TRBJ1-1	-	few
TGTGCCAGCAGTTTGCAGGGATTTTCCTACGAGCAGTACTTC	CASSLQGFSYEQYF	14	TRBV28	TRBJ2-7	-	few
TGCGCCAGCAGCTGGGGACTTTACGGGGGCCAGACCTACGAGCAGTACTTC	CASSWGLYGGQTYEQYF	17	TRBV5-1	TRBJ2-7	-	few
TGTGCCAGCAGTAGGGACAGTGCTAACTATGGCTACACCTTC	CASSRDSANYGYTF	14	TRBV6-6	TRBJ1-2	TRBD1	-